What follows are 24 T cell receptor beta chains derived from one specimen sequenced in a study of beta chain features in type 1 diabetes. Expressed TCRB transcripts were sequenced, since all the RNA that had been isolated was reverse transcribed. Method: immunoSEQ multiplex PCR; TCRdb's copy keeps in-frame clones and lacks some. The table includes 900,000 or so clones, 17% detected once. Sequenced sample: naive CD4+ T cells from blood. These receptors originate from a woman aged 18 to 35 in good health.

CDR3 sequence: CASSLPRGSGTQYF. The CDR3 DNA is TGTGCCAGCAGCTTACCCCGGGGCTCCGGGACCCAGTACTTC. The rearrangement joins TRBV7-9 to TRBJ2-5, with D perhaps matching TRBD1 or TRBD2 (5 bases each). The CDR3 spans 14 residues. CDR1 is SEHNR, CDR2 FQNEAQ, per germline (reference sequence). Trimming took 2 bases from V and 7 from J, leaving 14 bases between them.

The sample holds a few counts of this clone. The chain employs TRBV4-3 and TRBJ2-5, with D unresolved. This CDR3 spans 13 amino acids. Trimming took 4 bases from V and 5 from J, leaving 11 bases between them. Germline V lookup: CDR1 LGHNA, CDR2 YSLEER. The CDR3 DNA sequence: TGCGCCAGCAGCCGCCGCCGGGCGGAGACCCAGTACTTC. It is translated as CASSRRRAETQYF.

J is TRBJ2-1 and V is TRBV14; 10 bases fit TRBD1. Germline V gene lookup returns CDR1 SGHDN and CDR2 FVKESK. The junction had 17 bases not matched to a gene; V was cut back by 5 bases and J by 7 bases. This CDR3 spans 18 amino acids. CDR3 nucleotide sequence: TGTGCCAGCAGCAAATCCCCCCCCGGACAGGGGGTCGGGAATGAGCAGTTCTTC. Its protein product is CASSKSPPGQGVGNEQFF.

The chain joins TRBV2 to TRBJ2-1, with 8 bases fitting TRBD2. The V segment lost 7 bases and the J segment 8 bases; nucleotides outside the gene matches: 13. The CDR3 runs 15 residues. The germline V gene encodes CDR1 SNHLY and CDR2 FYNNEI. CDR3 nucleotide sequence: TGTGCCAGCACCGGAAGGAGCGGGAGTCTACATGAGCAGTTCTTC. Translation: CASTGRSGSLHEQFF.

The table lists this clone with a few counts. The CDR3 region is CASSLGYAAQMDYGYTF. The CDR3 nucleotides are TGTGCCAGCAGCTTAGGGTATGCGGCCCAAATGGACTATGGCTACACCTTC. J is TRBJ1-2 and V is TRBV7-2, with D unresolved. This CDR3 is 17 amino acids long. The V gene lost 1 base and the J gene lost 3 bases, with 18 bases spanning the gap. Per the germline V gene, CDR1 is SGHTA and CDR2 is FQGNSA. Together with reference TRBV7-2 and TRBJ1-2, the CDR3 gives the full variable domain: GAGVSQSPSNKVTEKGKDVELRCDPISGHTALYWYRQSLGQGLEFLIYFQGNSAPDKSGLPSDRFSAERTGGSVSTLTIQRTQQEDSAVYLCASSLGYAAQMDYGYTFGSGTRLTVV.

This clone showed up just a few times. The rearrangement joins TRBV11-2 to TRBJ2-2; 7 bases are shared with TRBD1. Looked up from germline, CDR1 is SGHAT and CDR2 is FQNNGV. V trimming: 5 bases; J trimming: 1 base; junction bases outside the gene matches: 10. The CDR3 contains 17 residues. The CDR3 DNA reads TGTGCCAGCAGCCGAAGGGACAGACATAGGAACACCGGGGAGCTGTTTTTT. Translated: CASSRRDRHRNTGELFF.

This clone was seen more than once but under ten times. The chain carries TRBV9 and TRBJ2-2; no clear D gene. The CDR3 loop spans 16 amino acids. Germline CDR1 reads SGDLS; CDR2 reads YYNGEE. With 0 bases removed from V and 4 bases from J, the gap between germline ends came to 13 bases. CDR3 nucleotides: TGTGCCAGCAGCGTAGCCGTACTTGGTTTCACCGGGGAGCTGTTTTTT. This sequence encodes CASSVAVLGFTGELFF.

This clone appeared a few times. V and J are TRBV15 and TRBJ2-2, with D hard to call. The CDR3 is 14 amino acids. CDR1 LNHNV and CDR2 YYDKDF come from the germline V gene (reference sequence). With 0 bases removed from V and 5 bases from J, the gap between germline ends came to 7 bases. Written as DNA, the CDR3 is TGTGCCACCAGCAGAGATTCACTTACCGGGGAGCTGTTTTTT. Protein product: CATSRDSLTGELFF.

The chain joins TRBV5-1 to TRBJ2-1; TRBD1 or TRBD2 may be the D gene (5 bases each). Per germline, CDR1 SGHRS and CDR2 YFSETQ. This CDR3 is built from 16 residues. V shed 3 bases and J shed 0 bases, with 13 bases lying between them. This CDR3 reads CASSSRDRSSYNEQFF. CDR3 coding DNA: TGCGCCAGCAGCTCCCGGGACCGAAGCTCCTACAATGAGCAGTTCTTC. The variable domain in full, with the rest retrieved from reference TRBV5-1 and TRBJ2-1, is KAGVTQTPRYLIKTRGQQVTLSCSPISGHRSVSWYQQTPGQGLQFLFEYFSETQRNKGNFPGRFSGRQFSNSRSEMNVSTLELGDSALYLCASSSRDRSSYNEQFFGPGTRLTVL.

This clone has only a few counts. The gene calls are TRBV11-2 and TRBJ1-2, with 8 bases lining up with TRBD1. Germline CDR1 and CDR2: SGHAT and FQNNGV. V trimming: 5 bases; J trimming: 7 bases; junction bases outside the gene matches: 6. The CDR3 totals 13 residues. Here the CDR3 reads CASSEDRVSGYTF. CDR3 nucleotide sequence: TGTGCCAGCAGCGAGGACAGGGTCTCTGGCTACACCTTC.

This chain connects TRBV11-2 to TRBJ1-2; 11 nucleotides agree with TRBD1. This CDR3 has 16 residues. Germline V gives CDR1 SGHAT, CDR2 FQNNGV. V lost 1 base, J lost 4 bases, and 5 bases stayed unmatched. The CDR3 protein is CASSLVGTGGSYGYTF. The CDR3 DNA reads TGTGCCAGCAGCTTAGTAGGGACAGGGGGTTCCTATGGCTACACCTTC.

The chain recombines TRBV7-2 with TRBJ2-5; D is possibly TRBD1 or TRBD2 (8 bases each). This CDR3 has 14 residues. V was pared by 5 bases and J by 7 bases, with 17 bases between. In germline, CDR1 is SGHTA, CDR2 FQGNSA. The CDR3 protein is CASSPGQAGGTQYF. The CDR3 DNA follows: TGTGCCAGCAGCCCGGGACAGGCGGGAGGGACCCAGTACTTC.

This CDR3 is CAISDLANYGYTF. In DNA form, the CDR3 reads TGTGCCATCAGTGATTTGGCAAACTATGGCTACACCTTC. The chain employs TRBV10-3 and TRBJ1-2; no reliable D call. Per the germline V gene, CDR1 is ENHRY and CDR2 is SYGVKD. V shed 3 bases and J shed 2 bases, with 7 bases lying between them. There are 13 residues in the CDR3.

This clone was seen more than once but under ten times. The chain carries TRBV7-9 and TRBJ2-7; the D gene is possibly TRBD2 (6 bases). The V end lost 3 bases, the J end lost 2 bases, and 11 bases lay between the germline ends. This CDR3 has 14 residues. Germline loops: CDR1 SEHNR, CDR2 FQNEAQ (reference sequence). The CDR3 protein is CASSFDGGTYEQYF. Here the CDR3 DNA reads TGTGCCAGCAGCTTTGATGGCGGGACCTACGAGCAGTACTTC.

In this sample, this clone turned up a few times. The chain carries TRBV7-2 and TRBJ2-7; D call uncertain. CDR1 and CDR2 from the germline V gene are SGHTA and FQGNSA. This CDR3 is 15 amino acids long. The germline V and J ends were trimmed by 5 bases and 2 bases, with 16 bases remaining between them. In DNA, the CDR3 is TGTGCCAGCAGCGTTGGTGGATCTGGACCCTACGAGCAGTACTTC. This encodes CASSVGGSGPYEQYF.

This clone was counted a few times. The chain couples TRBV5-4 to TRBJ2-5, with D perhaps TRBD2 (5 bases). Between the trimmed V and J ends, which lost 5 bases and 3 bases, there was a span of 20 bases. The CDR3 is 16 amino acids. Germline V CDR1 and CDR2: SGHNT, YYREEE (reference sequence). CDR3 nucleotides: TGTGCCAGCAGTCCTCCCGGGCCCGGGGTTAAAGAGACCCAGTACTTC. It specifies CASSPPGPGVKETQYF.

V is TRBV6-6 and J is TRBJ2-2; D remains ambiguous. The CDR3 covers 13 residues. The V end was cut by 4 bases, the J end by 3 bases, with 6 bases between. Germline values: CDR1 MNHNY, CDR2 SVGAGI (reference sequence). CDR3 sequence: CASSSADTGELFF. The CDR3 nucleotides are TGTGCCAGCAGTTCGGCGGACACCGGGGAGCTGTTTTTT.

This clone was seen a handful of times. The chain has TRBV6-5 and TRBJ1-2; TRBD1 matches 12 bases. V gave up 0 bases and J gave up 7 bases; unmatched junction bases: 3. CDR3 size: 15 residues. CDR1 MNHEY and CDR2 SVGAGI come from the germline V gene. The CDR3 sequence: CASSYSRDRGLGYTF. As DNA, the CDR3 is TGTGCCAGCAGTTACTCCCGGGACAGGGGGCTTGGCTACACCTTC.

This chain joins TRBV29-1 and TRBJ2-1; D unclear. The CDR3 totals 12 residues. From germline, CDR1 is SQVTM and CDR2 ANQGSEA. V was trimmed by 7 bases and J by 6 bases, leaving 13 bases between them. CDR3 DNA: TGCAGCGCCTCTCGGCTATTCAATGAGCAGTTCTTC. It yields the protein CSASRLFNEQFF.

This clone was found a few times. This chain connects TRBV7-9 to TRBJ2-1; the D call may be TRBD1 or TRBD2 (5 bases each). V shed 5 bases and J shed 4 bases, with 21 bases lying between them. The germline gives CDR1 SEHNR, CDR2 FQNEAQ (reference sequence). The CDR3 contains 17 residues. The CDR3 here is CASSATTGARRYNEQFF. Written as DNA, the CDR3 is TGTGCCAGCAGCGCCACGACCGGGGCCAGAAGGTACAATGAGCAGTTCTTC.

The CDR3 DNA follows: TGTGCCAGCAGCTTACAACTAGCGGGAGGGCCTATCTCATACGAGCAGTACTTC. It encodes CASSLQLAGGPISYEQYF. The rearrangement links TRBV7-2 to TRBJ2-7; 13 nucleotides line up with TRBD2. CDR1 and CDR2 from the germline V gene are SGHTA and FQGNSA. The CDR3 is 18 amino acids. With 2 bases clipped from V and 4 bases from J, the junction kept 11 bases outside the gene matches.

The chain employs TRBV7-9 and TRBJ2-3; 14 nucleotides agree with TRBD2. The CDR3 extends over 13 amino acids. The V and J ends lost 7 bases and 9 bases, in that order; junction bases with no gene match: 3. The germline CDR1 and CDR2 sequences are SEHNR and FQNEAQ (reference sequence). In DNA form, the CDR3 reads TGTGCCAGCACCGGGACTAGCGGGAGCACGCAGTATTTT. Translated, it gives CASTGTSGSTQYF.

This clone came up a few times. V usage is TRBV7-2 and J usage is TRBJ2-3, with no clear D. The CDR3 has 15 residues. Germline lookup yields CDR1 SGHTA and CDR2 FQGNSA. Trimming stripped 5 bases from V and 9 bases from J, with 21 bases between. Here the CDR3 DNA reads TGTGCCAGCAGCCCCCCTGGTGGGATGCGTAGCACGCAGTATTTT. This codes for CASSPPGGMRSTQYF. Together with reference TRBV7-2 and TRBJ2-3, the CDR3 gives the full variable domain: GAGVSQSPSNKVTEKGKDVELRCDPISGHTALYWYRQSLGQGLEFLIYFQGNSAPDKSGLPSDRFSAERTGGSVSTLTIQRTQQEDSAVYLCASSPPGGMRSTQYFGPGTRLTVL.

This clone came up a few times. The chain is built from TRBV6-5 and TRBJ2-5; a possible D gene is TRBD1 (5 bases). Trimming left V 8 bases short and J 4 bases short, with 14 bases between. This CDR3 has 13 residues. The germline V gene has CDR1 MNHEY and CDR2 SVGAGI. CDR3 loop: CASSQASTETQYF. CDR3 nucleotides: TGTGCCAGCTCACAGGCCTCCACAGAGACCCAGTACTTC.